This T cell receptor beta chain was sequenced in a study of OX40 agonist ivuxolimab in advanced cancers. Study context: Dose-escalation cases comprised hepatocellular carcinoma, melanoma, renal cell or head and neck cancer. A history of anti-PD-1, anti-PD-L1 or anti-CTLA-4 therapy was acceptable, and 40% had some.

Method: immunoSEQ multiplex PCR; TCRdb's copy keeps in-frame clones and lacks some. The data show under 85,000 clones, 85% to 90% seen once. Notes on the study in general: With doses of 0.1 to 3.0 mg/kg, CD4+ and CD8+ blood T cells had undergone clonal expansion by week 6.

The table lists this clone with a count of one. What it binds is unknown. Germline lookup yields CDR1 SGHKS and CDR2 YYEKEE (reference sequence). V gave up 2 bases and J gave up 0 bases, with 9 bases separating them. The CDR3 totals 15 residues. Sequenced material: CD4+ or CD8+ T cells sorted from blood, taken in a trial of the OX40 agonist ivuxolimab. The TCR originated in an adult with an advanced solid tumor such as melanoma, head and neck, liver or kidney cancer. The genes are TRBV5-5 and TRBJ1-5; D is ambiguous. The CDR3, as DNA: TGTGCCAGCAGCTTAGGGCTTTATAGCAATCAGCCCCAGCATTTT. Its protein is CASSLGLYSNQPQHF.